The rows below give T cell receptor beta chains drawn from one sample of a study of vaccination effects on CD4 cells after COVID-19. Method: immunoSEQ multiplex PCR; TCRdb's copy keeps in-frame clones and lacks some. The sample holds about 50,000 clones; 65% to 75% are singletons and the top ten take under 7%. Their antigen targets remain unknown. The specimen was CD4+ T cells from PBMCs cultured without peptide, collected after COVID-19 vaccination. All receptors come from a human donor who had a prior SARS-CoV-2 infection. CDR3s include the opening cysteine and the closing phenylalanine or tryptophan.

V gene,J gene,CDR3 length,CDR3 protein
TRBV11-2,TRBJ2-3,15,CASSLGFGSADTQYF
TRBV9,TRBJ1-6,15,CASSVDYREDSPLHF
TRBV4-3,TRBJ2-1,15,CASRQAAGAYNEQFF
TRBV11-3,TRBJ2-7,13,CASSFTGSGEQYF
TRBV10-3,TRBJ2-5,14,CAISESTSTETQYF
TRBV27,TRBJ1-1,14,CASSLLRAATEAFF
TRBV9,TRBJ2-6,15,CASSVIGSGANVLTF
TRBV6-2/TRBV6-3,TRBJ2-5,15,CASSYARDREETQYF
TRBV19,TRBJ1-3,13,CASDRNSGNTIYF
TRBV14,TRBJ2-1,17,CASSLFRGASSYNEQFF
TRBV5-5,TRBJ2-7,13,CASSLAPVYEQYF
TRBV6-5,TRBJ2-7,15,CASRRKSGSRGEQYF
TRBV11-2,TRBJ2-4,13,CASSLTPENIQYF
TRBV3-1/TRBV3-2,TRBJ1-2,16,CASSQGWTGSVNGYTF
TRBV6-5,TRBJ2-1,14,CASSRTGTSNEQFF
TRBV9,TRBJ2-5,14,CASSVGRGGETQYF
TRBV4-3,TRBJ2-3,14,CASSHDLLTDTQYF
TRBV7-2,TRBJ1-5,14,CASSLIISNQPQHF
TRBV7-8,TRBJ1-6,15,CASSAHPWQHSPLHF
TRBV7-2,TRBJ2-5,13,CASSFEREETQYF
TRBV9,TRBJ2-1,17,CASSPYWTSGGYNEQFF
TRBV6-5,TRBJ1-1,14,CASGYSRRSTEAFF
TRBV6-1,TRBJ1-2,13,CASSERAVYGYTF
TRBV2,TRBJ1-4,13,CASKFYSNEKLFF
TRBV2,TRBJ1-1,13,CASSGGLNTEAFF
TRBV5-4,TRBJ2-7,15,CASSLNLLFSGEQYF
TRBV3-1/TRBV3-2,TRBJ1-6,18,CASSHGRLLSSYNSPLHF
TRBV9,TRBJ1-2,18,CASSVGPSVPGSVDGYTF
TRBV15,TRBJ2-5,14,CATSSPQGRETQYF
TRBV5-1,TRBJ2-3,16,CASSQTTGSSTDTQYF
TRBV7-6,TRBJ2-2,16,CASSPRTSGSAGELFF
TRBV6-5,TRBJ2-4,15,CASSPLFGGADIQYF
TRBV5-6,TRBJ2-3,14,CASSSAGGTDTQYF
TRBV6-4,TRBJ1-5,11,CASRECQPQHF
TRBV4-2,TRBJ1-4,16,CASSQDPRGRRGKLFF
TRBV4-3,TRBJ2-1,14,CASSQEVAGYEQFF
TRBV18,TRBJ2-5,15,CASSPRTGQQETQYF
TRBV7-2,TRBJ1-2,14,CASSLGGELGGYTF
TRBV27,TRBJ2-3,12,CASRRSTDTQYF
TRBV9,TRBJ1-3,16,CASSPPLGRSGNTIYF
TRBV19,TRBJ1-1,14,CASAYPQGYTEAFF
TRBV6-2/TRBV6-3,TRBJ2-7,13,CASSYTGGVEQYF
TRBV11-2,TRBJ2-5,15,CASSLVGLDWETQYF
TRBV18,TRBJ2-6,17,CASSPFTGGSGANVLTF
TRBV6-5,TRBJ1-1,13,CASSSSTRGSAFF